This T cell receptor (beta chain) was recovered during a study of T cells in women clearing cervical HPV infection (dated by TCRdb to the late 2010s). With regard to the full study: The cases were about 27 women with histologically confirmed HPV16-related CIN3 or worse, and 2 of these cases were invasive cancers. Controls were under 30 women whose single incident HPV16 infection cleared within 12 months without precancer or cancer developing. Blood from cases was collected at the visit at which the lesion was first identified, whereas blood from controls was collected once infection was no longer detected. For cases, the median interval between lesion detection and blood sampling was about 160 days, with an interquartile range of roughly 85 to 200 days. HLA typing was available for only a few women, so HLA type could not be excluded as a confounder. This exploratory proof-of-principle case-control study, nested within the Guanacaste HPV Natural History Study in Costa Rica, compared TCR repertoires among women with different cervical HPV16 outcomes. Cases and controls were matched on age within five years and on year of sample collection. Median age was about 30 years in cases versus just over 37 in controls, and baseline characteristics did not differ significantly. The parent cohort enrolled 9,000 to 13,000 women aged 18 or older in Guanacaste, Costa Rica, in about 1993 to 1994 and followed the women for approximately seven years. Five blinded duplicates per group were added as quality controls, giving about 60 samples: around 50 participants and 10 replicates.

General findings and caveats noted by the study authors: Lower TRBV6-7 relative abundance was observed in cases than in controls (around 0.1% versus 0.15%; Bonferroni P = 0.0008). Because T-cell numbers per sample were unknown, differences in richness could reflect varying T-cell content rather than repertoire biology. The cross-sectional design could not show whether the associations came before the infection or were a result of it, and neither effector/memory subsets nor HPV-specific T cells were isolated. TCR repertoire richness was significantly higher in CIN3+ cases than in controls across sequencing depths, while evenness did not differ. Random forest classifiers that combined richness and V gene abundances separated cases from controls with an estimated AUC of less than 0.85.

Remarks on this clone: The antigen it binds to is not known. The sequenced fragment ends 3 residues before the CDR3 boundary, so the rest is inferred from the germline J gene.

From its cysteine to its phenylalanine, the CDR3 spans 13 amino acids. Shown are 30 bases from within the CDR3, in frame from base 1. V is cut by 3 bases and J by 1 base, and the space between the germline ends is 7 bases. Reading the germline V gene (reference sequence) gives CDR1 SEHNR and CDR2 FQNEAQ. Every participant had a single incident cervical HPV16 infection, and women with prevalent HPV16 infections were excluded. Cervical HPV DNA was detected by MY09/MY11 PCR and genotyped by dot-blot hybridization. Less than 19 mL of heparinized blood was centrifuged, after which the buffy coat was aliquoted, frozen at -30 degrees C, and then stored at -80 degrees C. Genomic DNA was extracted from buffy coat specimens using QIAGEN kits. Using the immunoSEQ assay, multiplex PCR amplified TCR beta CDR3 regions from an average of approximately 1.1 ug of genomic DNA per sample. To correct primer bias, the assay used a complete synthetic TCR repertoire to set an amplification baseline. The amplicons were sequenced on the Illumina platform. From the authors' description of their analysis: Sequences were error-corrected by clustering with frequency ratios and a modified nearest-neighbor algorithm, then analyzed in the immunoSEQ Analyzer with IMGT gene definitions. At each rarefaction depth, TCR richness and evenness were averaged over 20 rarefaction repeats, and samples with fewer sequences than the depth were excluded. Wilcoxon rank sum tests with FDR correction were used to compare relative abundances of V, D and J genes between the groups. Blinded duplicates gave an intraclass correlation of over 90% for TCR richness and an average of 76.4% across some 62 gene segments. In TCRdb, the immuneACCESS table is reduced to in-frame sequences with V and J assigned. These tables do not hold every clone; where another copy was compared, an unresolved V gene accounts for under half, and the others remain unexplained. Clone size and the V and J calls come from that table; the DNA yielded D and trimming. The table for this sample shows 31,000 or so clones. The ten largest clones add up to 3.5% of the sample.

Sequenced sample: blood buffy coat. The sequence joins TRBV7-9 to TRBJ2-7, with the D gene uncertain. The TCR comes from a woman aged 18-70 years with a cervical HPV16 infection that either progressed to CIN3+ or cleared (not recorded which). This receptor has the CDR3 CASSFGGSYEQYF. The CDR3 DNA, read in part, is TGTGCCAGCAGCTTCGGCGGTTCCTACGAG. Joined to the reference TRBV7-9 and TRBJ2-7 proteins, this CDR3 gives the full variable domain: DTGVSQNPRHKITKRGQNVTFRCDPISEHNRLYWYRQTLGQGPEFLTYFQNEAQLEKSRLLSDRFSAERPKGSFSTLEIQRTEQGDSAMYLCASSFGGSYEQYFGPGTRLTVT.